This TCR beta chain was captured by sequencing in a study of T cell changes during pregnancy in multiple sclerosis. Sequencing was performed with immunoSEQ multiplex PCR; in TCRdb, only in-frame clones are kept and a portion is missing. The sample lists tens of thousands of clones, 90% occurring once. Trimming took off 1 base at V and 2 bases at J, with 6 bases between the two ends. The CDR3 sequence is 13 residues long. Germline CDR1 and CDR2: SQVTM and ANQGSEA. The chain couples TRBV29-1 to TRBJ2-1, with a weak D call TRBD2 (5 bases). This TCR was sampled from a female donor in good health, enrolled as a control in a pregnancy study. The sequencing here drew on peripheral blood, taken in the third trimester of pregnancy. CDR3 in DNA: TGCAGCGTTGAAGGGACTGCCTACAATGAGCAGTTCTTC. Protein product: CSVEGTAYNEQFF.